This is a list of T cell receptor beta chains from one sample in a study of blood T cell repertoires in COVID-19. The protocol was immunoSEQ multiplex PCR, while the TCRdb copy is restricted to in-frame clones and leaves out a portion. The table records 150,000 to 200,000 clones, around 88% of them present only once. What was sequenced was peripheral blood. The receptor set was obtained from a human donor in a cohort sampled during active COVID-19. CDR3s include the opening cysteine and the closing phenylalanine or tryptophan. A D gene is named only where the DNA matches it firmly. Size is stated for part of the rows, as once, few or many counts, or as a class when the clone is expanded.

cdr3_nt | cdr3_aa | v_call | d_call | clone_size | j_call
TGTGCCAGCAGCCCCTCTTACAATGAGCAGTTCTTC | CASSPSYNEQFF | TRBV5-6 | . | . | TRBJ2-1
TGTGCCAGCACGACAGGTACTAATGAAAAACTGTTTTTT | CASTTGTNEKLFF | TRBV5-8 | . | . | TRBJ1-4
TGTGCCAGCAGCGTAGGAACCTCCCCGGTGGATACGCAGTATTTT | CASSVGTSPVDTQYF | TRBV9 | . | once | TRBJ2-3
TGCGCCAGCAGCTTACTACAGGGGGCAGGTAACGAGCAGTACTTC | CASSLLQGAGNEQYF | TRBV5-1 | TRBD1 | . | TRBJ2-7
TGTGCCAGCAGCTTTCTGGGGGAGGTGGTAGCCGGCGTTGAGCAGTTCTTC | CASSFLGEVVAGVEQFF | TRBV5-6 | . | . | TRBJ2-1
TGTGCCAGCGGACAGGGCCCTTACGAGCAGTACTTC | CASGQGPYEQYF | TRBV27 | TRBD1 | . | TRBJ2-7
TGTGCCAGCAGTTACGGTGGCCTGGCGGGCGCCAAAAACATTCAGTACTTC | CASSYGGLAGAKNIQYF | TRBV6-2/TRBV6-3 | . | . | TRBJ2-4
TGTGCCTGGAAGGACAGGGGGCTAAGCTCCTACGAGCAGTACTTC | CAWKDRGLSSYEQYF | TRBV30 | TRBD1 | . | TRBJ2-7
TGTGCCAGTAGTATTGCTAGCGGCAACACAGATACGCAGTATTTT | CASSIASGNTDTQYF | TRBV19 | TRBD2 | . | TRBJ2-3
TGTGCCAGCAGCTTAGCGACGGGGATAGATACGCAGTATTTT | CASSLATGIDTQYF | TRBV7-2 | . | once | TRBJ2-3
TGTGCCAGCATCAGAGACAGGGCGGACACTGAAGCTTTCTTT | CASIRDRADTEAFF | TRBV28 | TRBD1 | . | TRBJ1-1
TGTGCCAGCAGCGTAGCCGGGTCCTATAATTCACCCCTCCACTTT | CASSVAGSYNSPLHF | TRBV9 | . | few | TRBJ1-6
TGTGCCAGCAGGGTGTCCTCGGGCGGGGGAGAGCAGTACTTC | CASRVSSGGGEQYF | TRBV6-6 | TRBD2 | . | TRBJ2-7
TGTGCCAGCCGCGAGACAGGGCCCATGAGCACTGAAGCTTTCTTT | CASRETGPMSTEAFF | TRBV28 | TRBD1 | . | TRBJ1-1
TGTGCCAGCAGCCCCAACGGACAGACGGCGAGGGATTCACCCCTCCACTTT | CASSPNGQTARDSPLHF | TRBV5-8 | . | . | TRBJ1-6
TGTGCCTGGAGTGGACTAGCGCCCGTAAATGAGCAGTTCTTC | CAWSGLAPVNEQFF | TRBV30 | TRBD2 | . | TRBJ2-1